This T cell receptor beta chain was retrieved from a study of blood T cell repertoires in COVID-19. Background on the study: Samples taken during acute and convalescent COVID-19 were collected in the United States, Italy and Spain. PBMCs, B-cell-depleted T cells, or T cells provided the cDNA or gDNA that made up the material.

Original processing methods: Reference gene primer amplification yielded estimated nucleated cell counts. The assay was immunoSEQ multiplex PCR, and TCRdb's table has in-frame clones only and misses some. V, J and clone size were drawn from that table, and D and trimming were deduced from the DNA. The repertoire holds about 94,000 clones, with 84% as singletons. The CDR3 totals 16 residues. Per germline, CDR1 SGHAT and CDR2 FQNNGV. Trimming at V came to 1 base and at J to 1 base, leaving 6 bases not matched to a gene. The receptor was derived from a man in his 60s with acute or convalescent COVID-19. Sequenced sample: peripheral blood. This chain links TRBV11-2 with TRBJ1-1; 7 bases align to TRBD1. CDR3 loop: CASSLGWDSQNTEAFF. In DNA, the CDR3 is TGTGCCAGCAGCTTAGGGTGGGACAGTCAGAACACTGAAGCTTTCTTT. Looking up the rest from reference TRBV11-2 and TRBJ1-1 gives the full variable domain: EAGVAQSPRYKIIEKRQSVAFWCNPISGHATLYWYQQILGQGPKLLIQFQNNGVVDDSQLPKDRFSAERLKGVDSTLKIQPAKLEDSAVYLCASSLGWDSQNTEAFFGQGTRLTVV.